The 10 T cell receptor beta chains reported below all come from one sample, sequenced in a study of T cells in tuberculosis. Time point meaning: new active TB diagnosis, blood taken before or within 7 days of starting treatment. This table comes from immunoSEQ multiplex PCR, and its TCRdb copy is limited to in-frame clones, with some not included. The data hold tens of thousands of clones, with approximately 85% observed a single time. Sample: PBMCs, taken at tuberculosis diagnosis. The receptor set was obtained from an adult with tuberculosis.

Only one count was recorded for this clone. The J gene is TRBJ2-1, the V gene TRBV4-1, with TRBD1 identical over 7 bases. Germline CDR1 and CDR2: MGHRA and YSYEKL. The CDR3 covers 16 residues. Losses at the gene ends were 1 base for V and 0 bases for J; bases not matched to a gene: 3. CDR3 amino acids: CASSQGGQRSYNEQFF. The DNA for the CDR3 is TGCGCCAGCAGCCAAGGGGGACAGCGCTCCTACAATGAGCAGTTCTTC.

This sequence joins TRBV20-1 and TRBJ1-1; D call uncertain. The germline V gene has CDR1 DFQATT and CDR2 SNEGSKA (reference sequence). Deletions cut 6 bases from V and 1 base from J, with 3 bases between. The CDR3 contains 10 residues. This CDR3 reads CSAGNTEAFF. Here the CDR3 DNA reads TGCAGTGCCGGGAACACTGAAGCTTTCTTT.

The genes are TRBV28 and TRBJ2-4; D is possibly TRBD1 (6 bases). Germline V gene data show CDR1 as MDHEN and CDR2 as SYDVKM. The CDR3 spans 17 residues. V lost 7 bases and J lost 0, with 19 bases in between. Written as DNA, the CDR3 is TGTGCCAGCACTCCTTTGGGGACACTACTAGCCAAAAACATTCAGTACTTC. Amino acid sequence: CASTPLGTLLAKNIQYF.

The chain has TRBV20-1 and TRBJ2-1; no definite D call. Germline loops: CDR1 DFQATT, CDR2 SNEGSKA (reference sequence). V lost 5 bases to trimming and J lost 7 bases, with 6 bases between them. This CDR3 contains 10 residues. This CDR3 is CSASRNEQFF. As DNA, the CDR3 is TGCAGTGCTTCCCGGAATGAGCAGTTCTTC.

The V call is TRBV27, the J call TRBJ2-5; D uncertain. The CDR3 has 12 residues. The V and J ends lost 5 bases and 4 bases respectively, with 8 bases between them. Germline CDR1 reads MNHEY; CDR2 reads SMNVEV (reference sequence). The CDR3 DNA reads TGTGCCAGCAGTCCCCCGTCAGAGACCCAGTACTTC. Encoded protein: CASSPPSETQYF.

The gene calls are TRBV9 and TRBJ2-7; 8 bases line up with TRBD2. In germline, CDR1 is SGDLS, CDR2 YYNGEE. There are 15 residues in the CDR3. V was clipped by 0 bases and J by 1 base; unmatched bases: 3. The DNA of the CDR3 is TGTGCCAGCAGCGTAGGGGCGGGGGGATCCTACGAGCAGTACTTC. This codes for CASSVGAGGSYEQYF.

The chain has TRBV28 and TRBJ2-7, with D perhaps TRBD2 (5 bases). The CDR3 contains 12 residues. V shed 2 bases and J shed 6 bases, with 8 bases lying between them. Germline V gene lookup returns CDR1 MDHEN and CDR2 SYDVKM. The CDR3 DNA is TGTGCCAGCAGTTTAGGGGAGAGCGAGCAGTACTTC. It specifies CASSLGESEQYF.

V and J are TRBV4-3 and TRBJ1-1; weak D call: TRBD1 (6 bases). CDR1 LGHNA and CDR2 YSLEER come from the germline V gene. The CDR3 totals 16 residues. V was clipped by 0 bases and J by 7 bases, with 18 bases between them. The CDR3 coding sequence is TGCGCCAGCAGCCAAGATGTCGGGACAAAGGAACTTGAAGCTTTCTTT. Translation gives CASSQDVGTKELEAFF.

This rearrangement joins TRBV5-1 to TRBJ2-7; 10 nucleotides match TRBD1. CDR3 length: 15 amino acids. CDR1 and CDR2 (germline): SGHRS, YFSETQ. The V gene end was trimmed by 0 bases and the J gene end by 2 bases; junction bases not matched to a gene: 2. The CDR3: CASSLGQGATYEQYF. The CDR3 DNA sequence: TGCGCCAGCAGCTTGGGACAGGGGGCAACCTACGAGCAGTACTTC.

V usage is TRBV29-1 and J usage is TRBJ1-1; unclear D gene. Germline values: CDR1 SQVTM, CDR2 ANQGSEA. The CDR3 contains 11 residues. The V end was cut by 6 bases, the J end by 4 bases, with 9 bases between. CDR3 sequence (DNA): TGCAGCGTGTGCAGAGGCACTGAAGCTTTCTTT. This translates into CSVCRGTEAFF.